Listed below are T cell receptor beta chains from one sample, sequenced in a study of regulatory T cells in long-lasting Graves disease. One entry per CDR3 protein results from TCRdb running MiXCR on the multiplex PCR reads. In the table there are about 460,000 distinct CDR3 sequences, about 20% of which are singletons. The sample was peripheral blood mononuclear cells (PBMCs), taken when the disease was refractory, from a patient treated with antithyroid drugs. The receptor set was obtained from a female donor with Graves disease. CDR3s include the opening cysteine and the closing phenylalanine or tryptophan. The order of the fields is J gene, V gene, CDR3 protein.

TRBJ1-5	TRBV27	CASSTGQLNQPQHF
TRBJ1-6	TRBV3-1	CASSLRLQGNSPLHF
TRBJ2-7	TRBV20-1	CSARSTSGYLYEQYF
TRBJ2-1	TRBV2	CASGLTGVYNEQFF
TRBJ2-7	TRBV19	CASRTGEDYEQYF
TRBJ2-7	TRBV6-1	CASGRTSNEQYF
TRBJ2-7	TRBV7-9	CASSNPGLAGGYEQYF
TRBJ2-3	TRBV2	CASSDGWAADTQYF
TRBJ2-5	TRBV20-1	CSATKGLGETQHF
TRBJ1-6	TRBV7-8	CALGGQGDSPLHF
TRBJ1-2	TRBV7-9	CASSLADGRSYTF
TRBJ1-1	TRBV7-2	CASSPRTGEWGNTEAFF
TRBJ1-6	TRBV28	CASSQPRRGLYNSPLHF
TRBJ2-3	TRBV5-1	CASSLAPKSGSRTDTQYF
TRBJ1-1	TRBV29-1	CSVVGRRGGQSWNTEAFF
TRBJ2-5	TRBV20-1	CSTSPGQGGTQYF
TRBJ2-7	TRBV19	CASSIEHNSYEQYF
TRBJ2-3	TRBV6-2/TRBV6-3	CASRLAGGPSTQYF
TRBJ2-6	TRBV20-1	CSASRGPSLLEANVLTF
TRBJ2-7	TRBV6-1	CASTELVPYEQYF
TRBJ2-5	TRBV7-2	CASSALLTGDAGETQYF
TRBJ2-5	TRBV3-1	CASRNQGVGWGTQYF
TRBJ1-5	TRBV28	CASRGTGGGGNQPQHF
TRBJ2-7	TRBV28	CASSLAEESSYEQYF
TRBJ1-2	TRBV27	CASSSGTEDYYGYTF
TRBJ2-5	TRBV27	CASSLSRGGNQETQYF
TRBJ2-1	TRBV7-9	CASSLLSGNEQFF
TRBJ1-3	TRBV28	CASSLGLGGNTIYF
TRBJ2-4	TRBV13	CASRPTRAKNIQYF
TRBJ2-7	TRBV20-1	CSASGRGEYYEQYF
TRBJ1-1	TRBV6-2/TRBV6-3	CASSEEMADKNTEAFF
TRBJ1-5	TRBV7-9	CASSLVDGQPQHF
TRBJ2-2	TRBV3-1	CASTLRGSTGELFF
TRBJ2-2	TRBV4-3	CASSHHQDTGELFF
TRBJ2-2	TRBV4-3	CASSPVPGWTGELFF
TRBJ2-5	TRBV5-1	CASSLTSGGLRIQYF
TRBJ1-1	TRBV29-1	CSAGWVGTEAFF
TRBJ2-7	TRBV20-1	CSARDLADTTYEQYF
TRBJ2-5	TRBV11-2	CASSPHLYQETQYF
TRBJ2-7	TRBV5-1	CASSLAGGTSEQYF
TRBJ1-3	TRBV20-1	CSATRADGNTIYF
TRBJ2-2	TRBV28	CASRNRGQGKLFF
TRBJ1-4	TRBV28	CASRPGTAGEKLFF
TRBJ1-4	TRBV15	CATSREAETNEKLFF
TRBJ2-2	TRBV5-1	CASSPGATAGELFF
TRBJ1-5	TRBV20-1	CSARDSNQPQHF
TRBJ2-7	TRBV20-1	CSALDSSYEQYF
TRBJ2-7	TRBV6-1	CASRRGGPYEQYF
TRBJ1-6	TRBV4-1	CASSPSGTKNSPLHF
TRBJ1-1	TRBV7-3	CASVGVNTEAFF
TRBJ2-7	TRBV5-5	CASSLTGHFYEQYF
TRBJ2-7	TRBV25-1	CASSRDPPVLHEQYF
TRBJ1-5	TRBV5-5	CASTRDLNQPQHF
TRBJ2-7	TRBV28	CASSPLSESHSYEQYF
TRBJ2-5	TRBV18	CASSPFGQFQETQYF
TRBJ1-2	TRBV20-1	CSARRWGGNYGYTF
TRBJ1-2	TRBV9	CASSLGHANYGYTF
TRBJ2-5	TRBV7-9	CASSSPGAADQETQYF
TRBJ2-2	TRBV3-1	CASSLGQHGELFF